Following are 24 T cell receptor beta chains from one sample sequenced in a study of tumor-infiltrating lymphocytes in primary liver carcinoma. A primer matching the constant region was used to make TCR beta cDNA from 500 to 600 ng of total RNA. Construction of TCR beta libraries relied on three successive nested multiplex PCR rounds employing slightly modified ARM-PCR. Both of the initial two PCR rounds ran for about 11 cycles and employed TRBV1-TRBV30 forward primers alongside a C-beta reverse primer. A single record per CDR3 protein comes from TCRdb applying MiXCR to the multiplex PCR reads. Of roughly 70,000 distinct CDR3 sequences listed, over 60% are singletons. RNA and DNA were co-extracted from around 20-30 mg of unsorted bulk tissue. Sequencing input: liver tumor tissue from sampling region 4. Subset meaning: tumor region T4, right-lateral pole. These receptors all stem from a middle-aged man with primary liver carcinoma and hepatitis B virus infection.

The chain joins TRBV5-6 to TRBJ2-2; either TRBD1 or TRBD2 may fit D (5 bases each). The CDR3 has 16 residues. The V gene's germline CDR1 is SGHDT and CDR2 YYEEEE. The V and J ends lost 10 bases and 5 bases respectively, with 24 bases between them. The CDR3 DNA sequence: TGTGCCTGCAACTTAGGGACCGAACTACGGACCGGGGAGCTGTTTTTT. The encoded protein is CACNLGTELRTGELFF.

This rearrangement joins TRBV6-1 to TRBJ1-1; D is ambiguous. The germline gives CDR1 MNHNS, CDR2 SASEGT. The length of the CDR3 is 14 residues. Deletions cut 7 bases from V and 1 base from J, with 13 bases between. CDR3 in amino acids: CASNVFWGNTEAFF. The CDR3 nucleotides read TGTGCCAGCAATGTATTCTGGGGGAACACTGAAGCTTTCTTT.

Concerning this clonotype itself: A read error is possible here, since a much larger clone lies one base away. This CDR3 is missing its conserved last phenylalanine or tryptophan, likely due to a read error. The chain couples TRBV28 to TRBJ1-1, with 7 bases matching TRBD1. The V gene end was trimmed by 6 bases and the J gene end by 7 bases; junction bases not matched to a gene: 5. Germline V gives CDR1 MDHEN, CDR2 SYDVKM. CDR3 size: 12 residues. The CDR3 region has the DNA TGTGCCAGCAGGATCACAGGGGATGAAGCTTTCTAT. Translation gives CASRITGDEAFY.

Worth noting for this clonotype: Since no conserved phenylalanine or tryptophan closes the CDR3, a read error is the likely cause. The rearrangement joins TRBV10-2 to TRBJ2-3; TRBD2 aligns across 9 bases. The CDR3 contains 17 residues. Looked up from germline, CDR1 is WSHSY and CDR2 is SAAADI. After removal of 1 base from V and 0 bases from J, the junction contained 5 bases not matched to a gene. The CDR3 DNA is TGCGCCAGCAGTGAGTTACAGGGACTAGCCAGCACAGATACGCAGTATTAT. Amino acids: CASSELQGLASTDTQYY.

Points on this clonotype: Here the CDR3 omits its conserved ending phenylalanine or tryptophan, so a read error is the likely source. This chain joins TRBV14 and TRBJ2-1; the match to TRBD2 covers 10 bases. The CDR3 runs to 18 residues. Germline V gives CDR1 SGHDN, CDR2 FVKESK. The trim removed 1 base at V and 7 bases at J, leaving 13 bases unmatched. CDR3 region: CASSQAIARLAGANEQFI. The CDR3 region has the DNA TGTGCCAGCAGCCAAGCGATTGCCAGGCTAGCGGGAGCAAATGAGCAGTTCATC.

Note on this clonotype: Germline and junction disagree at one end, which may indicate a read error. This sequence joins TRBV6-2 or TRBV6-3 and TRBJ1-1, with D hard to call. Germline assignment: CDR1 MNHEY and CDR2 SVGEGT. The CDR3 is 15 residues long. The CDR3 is CANSTPWLRGTEAFF. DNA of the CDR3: TGTGCCAACAGTACCCCCTGGCTGCGGGGCACTGAAGCTTTCTTT.

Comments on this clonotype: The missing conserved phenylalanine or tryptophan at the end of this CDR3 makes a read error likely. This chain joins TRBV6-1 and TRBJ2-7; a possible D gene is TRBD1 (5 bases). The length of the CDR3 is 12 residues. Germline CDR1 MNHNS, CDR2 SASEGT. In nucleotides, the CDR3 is TGTGACAGCAGTAGGGGTGTCTACGAGCAGTACCTC. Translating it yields CDSSRGVYEQYL.

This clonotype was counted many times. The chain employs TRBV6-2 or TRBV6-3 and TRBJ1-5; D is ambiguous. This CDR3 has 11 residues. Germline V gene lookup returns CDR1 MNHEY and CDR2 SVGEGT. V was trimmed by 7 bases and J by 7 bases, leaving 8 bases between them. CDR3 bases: TGTGCCAGCACGGATGGGCAGCCCCAGCATTTT. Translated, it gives CASTDGQPQHF.

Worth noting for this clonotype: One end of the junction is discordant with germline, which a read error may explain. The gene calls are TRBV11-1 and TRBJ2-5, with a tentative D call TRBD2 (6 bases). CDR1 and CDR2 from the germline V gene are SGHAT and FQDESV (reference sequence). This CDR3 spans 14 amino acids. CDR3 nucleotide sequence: TGTGCCAGCAGTGGGGAGGTGGAGGTGGAGACCCAGTACTTT. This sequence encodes CASSGEVEVETQYF. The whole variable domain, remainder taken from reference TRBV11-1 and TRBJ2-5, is EAEVAQSPRYKITEKSQAVAFWCDPISGHATLYWYRQILGQGPELLVQFQDESVVDDSQLPKDRFSAERLKGVDSTLKIQPAELGDSAMYLCASSGEVEVETQYFGPGTRLLVL.

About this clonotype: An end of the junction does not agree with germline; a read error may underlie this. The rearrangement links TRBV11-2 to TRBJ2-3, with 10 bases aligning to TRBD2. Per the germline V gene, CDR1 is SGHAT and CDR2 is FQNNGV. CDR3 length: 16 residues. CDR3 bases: TGTGCCAGCAGCTCCTCGGGACTAGCGATAGTGGATATGCAGTATTTT. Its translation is CASSSSGLAIVDMQYF.

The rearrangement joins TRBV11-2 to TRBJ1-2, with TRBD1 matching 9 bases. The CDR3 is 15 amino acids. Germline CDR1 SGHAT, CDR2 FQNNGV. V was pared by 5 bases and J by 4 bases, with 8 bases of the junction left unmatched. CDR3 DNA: TGTGCCAGCAGCCTCTCCTGGGACAGGGTCTATGGCTACACCTTC. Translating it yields CASSLSWDRVYGYTF. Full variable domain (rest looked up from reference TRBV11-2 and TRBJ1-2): EAGVAQSPRYKIIEKRQSVAFWCNPISGHATLYWYQQILGQGPKLLIQFQNNGVVDDSQLPKDRFSAERLKGVDSTLKIQPAKLEDSAVYLCASSLSWDRVYGYTFGSGTRLTVV.

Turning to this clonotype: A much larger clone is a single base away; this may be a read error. The CDR3: CASSTSVGTDTQYF. CDR3 DNA sequence: TGTGCCAGCAGCACCTCAGTGGGCACAGATACGCAGTATTTT. The chain couples TRBV7-9 to TRBJ2-3; D not resolved. Trimming shortened V by 5 bases and J by 1 base, and 10 bases separated the two germline ends. The CDR3 is made up of 14 amino acids. Germline CDR1 SEHNR, CDR2 FQNEAQ (reference sequence).

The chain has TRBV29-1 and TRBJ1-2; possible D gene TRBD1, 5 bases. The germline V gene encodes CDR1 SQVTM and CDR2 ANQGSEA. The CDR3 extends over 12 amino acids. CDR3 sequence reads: CIAGRGDYGYTF. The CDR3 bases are TGCATCGCCGGGAGAGGGGACTATGGCTACACCTTC.

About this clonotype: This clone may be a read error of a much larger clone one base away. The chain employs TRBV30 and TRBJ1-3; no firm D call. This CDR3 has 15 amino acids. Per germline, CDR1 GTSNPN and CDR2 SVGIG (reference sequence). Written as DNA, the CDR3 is TGTGCCTGGAGTTCTTGGGGAGGCTCTGGAAACACCACATATTTT. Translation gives CAWSSWGGSGNTTYF. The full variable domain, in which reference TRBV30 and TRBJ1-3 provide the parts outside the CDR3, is SQTIHQWPATLVQPVGSPLSLECTVEGTSNPNLYWYRQAAGRGLQLLFYSVGIGQISSEVPQNLSASRPQDRQFILSSKKLLLSDSGFYLCAWSSWGGSGNTTYFGEGSWLTVV.

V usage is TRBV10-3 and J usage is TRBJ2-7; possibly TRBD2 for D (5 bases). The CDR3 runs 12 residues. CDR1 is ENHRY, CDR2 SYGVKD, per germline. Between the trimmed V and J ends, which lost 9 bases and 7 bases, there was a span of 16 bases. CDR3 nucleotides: TGTGCCATGAGGTGGGAATCGGGGGAGCAGTACTTC. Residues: CAMRWESGEQYF.

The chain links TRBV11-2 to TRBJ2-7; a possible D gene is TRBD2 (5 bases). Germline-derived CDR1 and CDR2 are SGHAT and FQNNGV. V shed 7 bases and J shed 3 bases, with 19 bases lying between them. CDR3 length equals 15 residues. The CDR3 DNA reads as TGTGCCAGCACCCCCTTGGAAGCGGCCCACTACGAGCAGTACTTC. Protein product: CASTPLEAAHYEQYF.

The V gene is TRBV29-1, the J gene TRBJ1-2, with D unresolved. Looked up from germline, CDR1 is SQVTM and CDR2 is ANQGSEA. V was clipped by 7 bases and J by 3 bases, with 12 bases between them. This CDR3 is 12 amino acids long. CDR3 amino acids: CSAGGGYYGYTF. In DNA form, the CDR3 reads TGCAGCGCCGGAGGAGGGTACTATGGCTACACCTTC.

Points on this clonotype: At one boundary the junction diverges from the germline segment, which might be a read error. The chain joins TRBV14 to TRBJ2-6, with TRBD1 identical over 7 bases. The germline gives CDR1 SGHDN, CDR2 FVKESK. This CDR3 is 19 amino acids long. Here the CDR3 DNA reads TGTGTCAGCAGCCCTTTTGGTCAGGGGGTTTCCTCTGGAGCCAACGTCCTGACTTTC. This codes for CVSSPFGQGVSSGANVLTF. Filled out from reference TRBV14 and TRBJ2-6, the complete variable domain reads EAGVTQFPSHSVIEKGQTVTLRCDPISGHDNLYWYRRVMGKEIKFLLHFVKESKQDESGMPNNRFLAERTGGTYSTLKVQPAELEDSGVYFCVSSPFGQGVSSGANVLTFGAGSRLTVL.

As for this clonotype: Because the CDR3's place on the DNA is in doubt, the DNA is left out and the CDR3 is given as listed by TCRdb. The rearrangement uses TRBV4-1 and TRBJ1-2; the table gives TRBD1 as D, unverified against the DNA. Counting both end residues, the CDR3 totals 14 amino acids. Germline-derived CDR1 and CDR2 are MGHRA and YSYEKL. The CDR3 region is CASSQVDRNYGCTF.

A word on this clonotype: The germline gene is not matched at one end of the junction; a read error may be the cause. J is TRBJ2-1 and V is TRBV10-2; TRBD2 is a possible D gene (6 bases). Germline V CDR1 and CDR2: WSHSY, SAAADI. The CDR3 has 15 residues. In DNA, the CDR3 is TGCGCCAGCAGACGCGCGGGGTTACGATACAATGAGCAGTTATTC. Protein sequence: CASRRAGLRYNEQLF.

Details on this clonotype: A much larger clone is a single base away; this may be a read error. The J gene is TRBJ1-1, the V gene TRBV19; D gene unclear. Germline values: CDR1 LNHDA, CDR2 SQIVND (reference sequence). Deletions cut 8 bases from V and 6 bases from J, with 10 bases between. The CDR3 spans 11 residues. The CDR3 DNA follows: TGTGCCAGTGGTGCCGGGCCTGAAGCTTTCTTT. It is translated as CASGAGPEAFF.

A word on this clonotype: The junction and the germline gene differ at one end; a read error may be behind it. This chain's CDR3 is CASSPRVSGANVQTF. Here the CDR3 DNA reads TGTGCCAGCAGCCCCAGGGTCAGCGGGGCCAACGTCCAGACTTTC. This chain connects TRBV7-9 to TRBJ2-6, with 7 bases matching TRBD2. This CDR3 is built from 15 residues. From germline, CDR1 is SEHNR and CDR2 FQNEAQ (reference sequence). Supplemented by reference TRBV7-9 and TRBJ2-6, the full variable domain reads DTGVSQNPRHKITKRGQNVTFRCDPISEHNRLYWYRQTLGQGPEFLTYFQNEAQLEKSRLLSDRFSAERPKGSFSTLEIQRTEQGDSAMYLCASSPRVSGANVQTFGAGSRLTVL.

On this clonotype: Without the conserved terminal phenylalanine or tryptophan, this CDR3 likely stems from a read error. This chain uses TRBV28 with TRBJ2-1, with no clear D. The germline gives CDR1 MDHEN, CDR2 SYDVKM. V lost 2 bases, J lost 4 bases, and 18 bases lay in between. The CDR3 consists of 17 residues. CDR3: CASSLLAAGERYNEQFL. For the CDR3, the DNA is TGTGCCAGCAGTTTACTGGCGGCAGGAGAGCGATACAATGAGCAGTTCTTG.

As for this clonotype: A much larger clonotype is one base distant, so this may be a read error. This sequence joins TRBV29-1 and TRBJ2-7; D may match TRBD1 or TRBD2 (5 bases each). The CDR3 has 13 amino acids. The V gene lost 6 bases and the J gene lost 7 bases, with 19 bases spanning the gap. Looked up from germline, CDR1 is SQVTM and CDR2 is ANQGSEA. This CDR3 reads CSVTGTGWGEQYF. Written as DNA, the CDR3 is TGCAGCGTAACCGGGACGGGGTGGGGAGAGCAGTACTTC.